Listed here is a single TCR beta chain. This CDR3 is 15 amino acids long. V was trimmed by 3 bases and J by 0 bases, leaving 10 bases between them. Germline V gives CDR1 SGDLS, CDR2 YYNGEE. Sequenced by immunoSEQ multiplex PCR; TCRdb stores in-frame clones only, minus some. The repertoire consists of 52,000 or so clones, with about 88% occurring once and the leading ten covering over 25%. The source of the sample is a study of T cell responses to AZD1222 COVID-19 vaccine. The chain carries TRBV9 and TRBJ1-3, with TRBD1 as a possible D gene (5 bases). This receptor was obtained from an adult in good health. The sequences come from peripheral blood, collected on day 0 of AZD1222 vaccination. The DNA for the CDR3 is TGTGCCAGCAGCGCTGGGACGGTCTCTGGAAACACCATATATTTT. Translated, it gives CASSAGTVSGNTIYF. Full variable domain (remainder filled in from reference TRBV9 and TRBJ1-3): DSGVTQTPKHLITATGQRVTLRCSPRSGDLSVYWYQQSLDQGLQFLIQYYNGEERAKGNILERFSAQQFPDLHSELNLSSLELGDSALYFCASSAGTVSGNTIYFGEGSWLTVV.